Sequencing of this TCR beta chain was carried out in a study of CD8+CD57+ T cells in acquired aplastic anemia. By flow cytometry, patients selected for sequencing had shown an expansion of CD8+CD57+ cells. This clonotype was seen repeatedly, ten times or more. V gave up 0 bases and J gave up 2 bases, with 11 bases separating them. The CDR3 extends over 14 amino acids. Germline V gives CDR1 DFQATT, CDR2 SNEGSKA (reference sequence). Researchers used genomic DNA as the template to profile TCR beta VDJ and CDR3. Using its own MiXCR run on the reads, TCRdb lists one record per CDR3 protein. The table lists about 470,000 distinct CDR3 sequences, around 30% of them singletons.

Sequencing was carried out using sorted CD4+, CD8+, or CD8+CD57+ T cells (not recorded which) from PBMCs. This clonotype was obtained from a human donor with aplastic anemia. The chain is built from TRBV20-1 and TRBJ2-7; D call uncertain. The CDR3 here is CSARDPRQAYEQYF. The CDR3 DNA follows: TGCAGTGCTAGAGATCCCCGGCAGGCCTACGAGCAGTACTTC.